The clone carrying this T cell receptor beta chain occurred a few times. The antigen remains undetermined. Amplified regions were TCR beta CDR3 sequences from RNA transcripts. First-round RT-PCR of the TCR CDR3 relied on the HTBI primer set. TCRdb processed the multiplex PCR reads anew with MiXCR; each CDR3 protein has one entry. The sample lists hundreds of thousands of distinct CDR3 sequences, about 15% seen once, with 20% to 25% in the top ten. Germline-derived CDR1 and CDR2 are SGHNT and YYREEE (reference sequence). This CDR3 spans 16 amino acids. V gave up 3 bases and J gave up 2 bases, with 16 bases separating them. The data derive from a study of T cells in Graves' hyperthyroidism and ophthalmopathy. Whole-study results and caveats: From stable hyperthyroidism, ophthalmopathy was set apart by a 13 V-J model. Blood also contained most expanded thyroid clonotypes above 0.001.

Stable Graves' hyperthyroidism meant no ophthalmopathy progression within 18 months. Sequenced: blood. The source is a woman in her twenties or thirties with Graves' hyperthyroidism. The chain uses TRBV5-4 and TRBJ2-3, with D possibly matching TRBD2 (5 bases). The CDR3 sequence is CASSYEGPILTDTQYF. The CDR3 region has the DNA TGTGCCAGCAGCTACGAGGGCCCGATCCTCACAGATACGCAGTATTTT.